This T cell receptor beta chain was profiled in a study of CD8+ T cells in alopecia areata. Study-level information: Tofacitinib administration to treated patients was oral, at 5 to 10 mg twice daily. Study conclusions and caveats: Especially in alopecia totalis/universalis, lesional scalp showed greater clonality than normal scalp did. Relative to mice, TCR sharing across patients was less clear, a difference possibly HLA-related.

From germline, CDR1 is MNHEY and CDR2 SVGAGI. CDR3 length: 12 residues. The V end was cut by 3 bases, the J end by 4 bases, with 7 bases between. Extracted RNA was reverse transcribed into cDNA, the sequencing template. Produced via immunoSEQ multiplex PCR; TCRdb's table is partial and in-frame only. Here the sample spans 200,000 or so clones, approximately 52% being singletons. Samples from alopecia areata patients were lesional scalp punch biopsies and peripheral blood. As regards this clone: Its antigen remains unknown. The same CDR3 can be traced to other DNA sequences in this sample.

The source is a human donor with alopecia areata. This chain links TRBV6-5 with TRBJ2-7; D not resolved. Sequencing was performed on CD4+ T cells sorted from blood, taken at week 0. CDR3 amino acids: CASSYDGYEQYF. In DNA, the CDR3 is TGTGCCAGCAGTTATGATGGATACGAGCAGTACTTC.